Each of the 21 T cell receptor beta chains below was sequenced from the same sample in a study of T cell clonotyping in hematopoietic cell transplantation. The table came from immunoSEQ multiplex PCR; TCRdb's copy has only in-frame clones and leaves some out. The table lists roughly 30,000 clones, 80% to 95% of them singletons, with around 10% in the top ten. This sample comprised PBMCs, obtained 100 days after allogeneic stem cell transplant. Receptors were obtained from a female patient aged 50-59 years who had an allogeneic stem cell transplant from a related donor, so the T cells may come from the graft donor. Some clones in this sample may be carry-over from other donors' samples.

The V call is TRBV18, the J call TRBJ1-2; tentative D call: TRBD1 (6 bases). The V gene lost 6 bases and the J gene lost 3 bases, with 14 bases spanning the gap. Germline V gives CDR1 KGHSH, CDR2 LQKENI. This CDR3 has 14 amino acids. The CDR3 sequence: CASSLSGQYYGYTF. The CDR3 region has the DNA TGTGCCAGCTCCCTATCCGGACAGTACTATGGCTACACCTTC.

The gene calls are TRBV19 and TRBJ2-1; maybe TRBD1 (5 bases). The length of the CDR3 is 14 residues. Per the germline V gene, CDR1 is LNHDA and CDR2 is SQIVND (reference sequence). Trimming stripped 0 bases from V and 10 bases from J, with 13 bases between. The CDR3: CASSIDVWGREQFF. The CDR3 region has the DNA TGTGCCAGTAGTATAGACGTCTGGGGCCGCGAGCAGTTCTTC.

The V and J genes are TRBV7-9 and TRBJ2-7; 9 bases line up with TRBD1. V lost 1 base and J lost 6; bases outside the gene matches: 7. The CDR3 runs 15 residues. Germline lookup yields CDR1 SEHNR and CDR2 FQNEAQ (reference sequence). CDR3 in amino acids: CASSLGEDRGTEQYF. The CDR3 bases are TGTGCCAGCAGCTTAGGGGAGGACAGGGGCACCGAGCAGTACTTC.

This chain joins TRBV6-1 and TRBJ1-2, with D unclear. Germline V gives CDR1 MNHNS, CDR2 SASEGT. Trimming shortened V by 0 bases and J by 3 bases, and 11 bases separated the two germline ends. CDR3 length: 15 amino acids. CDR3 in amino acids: CASSEARNVYYGYTF. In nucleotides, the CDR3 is TGTGCCAGCAGTGAAGCACGAAACGTCTACTATGGCTACACCTTC.

The CDR3 sequence is CASSQDLSRANTQYF. The CDR3 DNA sequence: TGCGCCAGCAGCCAAGATCTTAGTAGGGCGAATACGCAGTATTTT. The chain recombines TRBV4-1 with TRBJ2-3; D gene unclear. Germline assignment: CDR1 MGHRA and CDR2 YSYEKL. The germline V and J ends were trimmed by 0 bases and 7 bases, with 14 bases remaining between them. The CDR3 consists of 15 residues.

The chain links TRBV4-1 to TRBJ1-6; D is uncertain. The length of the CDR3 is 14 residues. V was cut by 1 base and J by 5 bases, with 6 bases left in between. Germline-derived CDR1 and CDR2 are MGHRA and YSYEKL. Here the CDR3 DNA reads TGCGCCAGCAGCCAAGGGAATCATAATTCACCCCTCCACTTT. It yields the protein CASSQGNHNSPLHF.

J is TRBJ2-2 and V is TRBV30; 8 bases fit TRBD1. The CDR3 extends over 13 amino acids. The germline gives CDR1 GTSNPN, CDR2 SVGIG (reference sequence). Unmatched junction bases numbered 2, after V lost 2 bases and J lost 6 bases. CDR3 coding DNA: TGTGCCTGGAGTAGACAGGGGTCCGGGGAGCTGTTTTTT. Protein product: CAWSRQGSGELFF. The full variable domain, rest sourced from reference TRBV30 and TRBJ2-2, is SQTIHQWPATLVQPVGSPLSLECTVEGTSNPNLYWYRQAAGRGLQLLFYSVGIGQISSEVPQNLSASRPQDRQFILSSKKLLLSDSGFYLCAWSRQGSGELFFGEGSRLTVL.

CDR3 region: CSVELVSVFYGYTF. CDR3 nucleotides: TGCAGCGTTGAATTAGTTTCAGTATTCTATGGCTACACCTTC. The V gene is TRBV29-1, the J gene TRBJ1-2; no reliable D call. The CDR3 totals 14 residues. Germline CDR1 SQVTM, CDR2 ANQGSEA. Trimming removed 2 bases at V and 4 bases at J, with 14 bases between.

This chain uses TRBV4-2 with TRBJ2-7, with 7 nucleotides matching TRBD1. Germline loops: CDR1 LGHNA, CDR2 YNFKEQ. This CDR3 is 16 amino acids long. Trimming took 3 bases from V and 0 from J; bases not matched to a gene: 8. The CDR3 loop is CASSQATGMSSYEQYF. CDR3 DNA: TGTGCCAGCAGCCAGGCGACAGGGATGAGCTCCTACGAGCAGTACTTC.

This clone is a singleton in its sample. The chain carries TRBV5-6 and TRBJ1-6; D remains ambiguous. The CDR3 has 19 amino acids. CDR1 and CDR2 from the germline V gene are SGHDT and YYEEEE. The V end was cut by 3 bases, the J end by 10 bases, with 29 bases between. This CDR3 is CASSSHVTMDGPMLSPLHF. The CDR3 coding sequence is TGTGCCAGCAGCTCGCACGTGACCATGGACGGACCGATGCTATCACCCCTCCACTTT.

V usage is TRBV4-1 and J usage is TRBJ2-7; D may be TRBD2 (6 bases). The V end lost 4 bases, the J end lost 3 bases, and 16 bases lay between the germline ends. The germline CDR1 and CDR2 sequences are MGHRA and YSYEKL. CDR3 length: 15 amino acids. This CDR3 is CASSPDRAGLYEQYF. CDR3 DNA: TGCGCCAGCAGCCCCGATCGGGCGGGGCTCTACGAGCAGTACTTC.

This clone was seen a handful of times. CDR3 DNA: TGTGCCAGTACCCGGGCGGCCTCAGGGACCTACGAGCAGTACTTC. It codes for CASTRAASGTYEQYF. This chain links TRBV19 with TRBJ2-7, with D possibly matching TRBD1 (5 bases). Germline CDR1 reads LNHDA; CDR2 reads SQIVND (reference sequence). V was cut by 7 bases and J by 2 bases, with 18 bases left in between. The CDR3 sequence is 15 residues long. The full variable domain, in which reference TRBV19 and TRBJ2-7 provide the parts outside the CDR3, is DGGITQSPKYLFRKEGQNVTLSCEQNLNHDAMYWYRQDPGQGLRLIYYSQIVNDFQKGDIAEGYSVSREKKESFPLTVTSAQKNPTAFYLCASTRAASGTYEQYFGPGTRLTVT.

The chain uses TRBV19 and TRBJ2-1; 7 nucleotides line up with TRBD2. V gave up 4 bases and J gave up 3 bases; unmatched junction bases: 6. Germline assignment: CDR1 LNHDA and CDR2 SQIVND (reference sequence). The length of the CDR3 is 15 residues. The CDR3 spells CASSKGGGFYNEQFF. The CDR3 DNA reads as TGTGCCAGTAGTAAGGGCGGGGGTTTCTACAATGAGCAGTTCTTC.

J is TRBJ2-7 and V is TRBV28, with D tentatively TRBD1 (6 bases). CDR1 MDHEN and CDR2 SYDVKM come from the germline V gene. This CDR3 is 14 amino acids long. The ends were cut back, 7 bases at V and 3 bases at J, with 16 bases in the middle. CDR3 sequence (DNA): TGTGCCAGCAATAGGCAGGGGCAAGACTACGAGCAGTACTTC. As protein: CASNRQGQDYEQYF. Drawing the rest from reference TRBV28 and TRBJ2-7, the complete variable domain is DVKVTQSSRYLVKRTGEKVFLECVQDMDHENMFWYRQDPGLGLRLIYFSYDVKMKEKGDIPEGYSVSREKKERFSLILESASTNQTSMYLCASNRQGQDYEQYFGPGTRLTVT.

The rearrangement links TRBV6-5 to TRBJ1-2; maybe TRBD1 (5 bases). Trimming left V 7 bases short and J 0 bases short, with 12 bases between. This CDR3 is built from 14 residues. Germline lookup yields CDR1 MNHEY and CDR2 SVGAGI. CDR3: CASTGAASNYGYTF. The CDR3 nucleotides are TGTGCCAGCACCGGGGCAGCATCTAACTATGGCTACACCTTC.

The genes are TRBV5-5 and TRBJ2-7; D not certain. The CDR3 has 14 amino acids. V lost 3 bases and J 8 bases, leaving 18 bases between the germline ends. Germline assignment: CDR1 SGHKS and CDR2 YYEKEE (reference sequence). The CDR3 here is CASSSSTPGSKQYF. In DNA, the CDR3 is TGTGCCAGCAGCTCAAGCACCCCCGGCAGTAAGCAGTACTTC.

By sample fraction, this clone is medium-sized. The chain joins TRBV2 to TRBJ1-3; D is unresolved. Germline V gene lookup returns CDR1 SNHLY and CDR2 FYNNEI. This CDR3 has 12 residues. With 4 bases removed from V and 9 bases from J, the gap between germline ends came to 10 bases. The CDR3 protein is CASSGDGVTIYF. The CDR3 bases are TGTGCCAGCAGTGGGGATGGGGTCACCATATATTTT.

CDR3 region: CASSPRGGLDPTEQYF. The CDR3 region has the DNA TGTGCCAGCTCACCTCGAGGGGGTTTAGACCCGACCGAGCAGTACTTC. This chain uses TRBV18 with TRBJ2-7; the D gene is possibly TRBD1 (6 bases). Germline assignment: CDR1 KGHSH and CDR2 LQKENI. This CDR3 spans 16 amino acids. Trimming took off 3 bases at V and 6 bases at J, with 21 bases between the two ends.

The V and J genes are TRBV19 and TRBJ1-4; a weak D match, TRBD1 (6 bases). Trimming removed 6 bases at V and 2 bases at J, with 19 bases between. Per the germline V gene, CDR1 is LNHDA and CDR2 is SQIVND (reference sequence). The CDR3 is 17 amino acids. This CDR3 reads CASRPNRTALTNEKLFF. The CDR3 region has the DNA TGTGCCAGTAGGCCCAACCGGACAGCCCTTACTAATGAAAAACTGTTTTTT. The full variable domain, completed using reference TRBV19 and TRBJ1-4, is DGGITQSPKYLFRKEGQNVTLSCEQNLNHDAMYWYRQDPGQGLRLIYYSQIVNDFQKGDIAEGYSVSREKKESFPLTVTSAQKNPTAFYLCASRPNRTALTNEKLFFGSGTQLSVL.

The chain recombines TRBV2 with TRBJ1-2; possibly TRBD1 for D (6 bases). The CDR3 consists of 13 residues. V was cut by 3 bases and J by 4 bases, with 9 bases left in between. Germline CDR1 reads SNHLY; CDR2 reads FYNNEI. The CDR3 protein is CASSESRGYGYTF. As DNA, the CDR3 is TGTGCCAGCAGTGAGTCCAGGGGCTATGGCTACACCTTC.

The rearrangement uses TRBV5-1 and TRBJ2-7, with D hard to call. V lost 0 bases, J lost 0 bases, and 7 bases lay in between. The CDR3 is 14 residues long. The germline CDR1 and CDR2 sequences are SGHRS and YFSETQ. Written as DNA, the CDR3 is TGCGCCAGCAGCTTGGGTTCGGGCTCCTACGAGCAGTACTTC. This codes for CASSLGSGSYEQYF.